These T cell receptor beta chains were read from a single sample in a study of cytomegalovirus exposure and HLA in healthy donors. Using immunoSEQ multiplex PCR, the repertoire was profiled, and TCRdb retains in-frame clones only, with some absent. The sample lists approximately 160,000 clones, 68% seen once, with about 3% in the top ten. Sequencing input: PBMCs. Receptors were obtained from a woman in her 40s in good health and CMV-seropositive. Each CDR3 is given with its conserved first and last residue. Fields, in order: clone size, D gene, J gene, V gene, CDR3 DNA, CDR3 protein. A D gene is named only where the DNA matches it firmly. Some rows mark clone size as missing; the rest say once, few, many or name a class of expanded clone.

>once|.|TRBJ1-6|TRBV14
TGTGCCAGCAGCCAAGTTCAGGGATCCTATAATTCACCCCTCCACTTT
CASSQVQGSYNSPLHF
>few|TRBD2|TRBJ2-7|TRBV19
TGTGCCAGTAGTCCACAAGCGGGAGGAGGGTACGAGCAGTACTTC
CASSPQAGGGYEQYF
>.|.|TRBJ2-7|TRBV27
TGTGCCAGCAGTTGGACGAACCCGGGATCAGCCTACGAGCAGTACTTC
CASSWTNPGSAYEQYF
>.|TRBD2|TRBJ2-2|TRBV4-2
TGTGCCAGCAGCCAAGTGAGCGGGGGGGGCGAGGAGCTGTTTTTT
CASSQVSGGGEELFF
>.|TRBD1|TRBJ2-5|TRBV13
TGTGCCAGCAGCGTCCGGGACAGGGGTACCCAAGAGACCCAGTACTTC
CASSVRDRGTQETQYF
>.|TRBD2|TRBJ2-1|TRBV2
TGTGCCAGCAGTAAGGCTAGCGGGAAGGATGAGCAGTTCTTC
CASSKASGKDEQFF
>.|.|TRBJ1-1|TRBV9
TGTGCCAGCAGCGCCCAGGGACAAGAAGCTTTCTTT
CASSAQGQEAFF
>.|TRBD1|TRBJ2-2|TRBV28
TGTGCCACTTTCGCCGGGACAGGGGGCACCGGGGAGCTGTTTTTT
CATFAGTGGTGELFF
>once|.|TRBJ1-1|TRBV10-3
TGTGCCATCAGTGGGAGAGGGGGCACTGAAGCTTTCTTT
CAISGRGGTEAFF
>.|TRBD2|TRBJ2-2|TRBV4-3
TGCGCCAGCAGCCAAGAGGGAGGGAGAGGAACCGGGGAGCTGTTTTTT
CASSQEGGRGTGELFF
>.|TRBD1|TRBJ1-2|TRBV6-5
TGTGCCAGCAGGCGAGGGACAGACTATGGCTACACCTTC
CASRRGTDYGYTF
>few|TRBD1|TRBJ2-7|TRBV5-1
TGCGCCAGCAGCTTGGGGGTGAGGACAGGGTTGGGCGAGCAGTACTTC
CASSLGVRTGLGEQYF
>.|.|TRBJ2-7|TRBV7-8
TGTGCCAGCAGCTGGGACACATACGAGCAGTACTTC
CASSWDTYEQYF
>once|.|TRBJ2-5|TRBV18
TGTGCCAGCTCACCAAGGGAACAAGCGGTGGAGACCCAGTACTTC
CASSPREQAVETQYF
>.|TRBD2|TRBJ2-1|TRBV18
TGTGCCAGCCTAGACCAGCGGGGGCGATACAATGAGCAGTTCTTC
CASLDQRGRYNEQFF
>.|TRBD2|TRBJ2-3|TRBV4-3
TGCGCCAGCAGCCAAGGGCTAGCGGGAGGTGTAGGCACAGATACGCAGTATTTT
CASSQGLAGGVGTDTQYF
>.|TRBD1|TRBJ2-2|TRBV15
TGTGCCACCAGCAGAGCCATCACCGGGACAGGGGCCGGGGAGCTGTTTTTT
CATSRAITGTGAGELFF
>.|.|TRBJ1-5|TRBV7-9
TGTGCCAGCAGCTTGCACGAGCAGCCCCAGCATTTT
CASSLHEQPQHF
>.|.|TRBJ2-7|TRBV7-6
TGTGCCAGCAGCTTAGTTCTAGCAGAGCAGTACTTC
CASSLVLAEQYF
>.|.|TRBJ1-5|TRBV2
TGTGCCAGCAGTGATTTGGCAGGAAATCAGCCCCAGCATTTT
CASSDLAGNQPQHF
>.|TRBD1|TRBJ1-1|TRBV29-1
TGCAGCGTTGACGGACAGGCCCGTGAAGCTTTCTTT
CSVDGQAREAFF
>few|TRBD1|TRBJ2-7|TRBV19
TGTGCCAGTAGTACCGCCGGCAGGGGGTCCTACGAGCAGTACTTC
CASSTAGRGSYEQYF
>.|TRBD1|TRBJ2-7|TRBV15
TGTGCCACCAGCAGAGAGGGGACAGGGGGTTACGAGCAGTACTTC
CATSREGTGGYEQYF